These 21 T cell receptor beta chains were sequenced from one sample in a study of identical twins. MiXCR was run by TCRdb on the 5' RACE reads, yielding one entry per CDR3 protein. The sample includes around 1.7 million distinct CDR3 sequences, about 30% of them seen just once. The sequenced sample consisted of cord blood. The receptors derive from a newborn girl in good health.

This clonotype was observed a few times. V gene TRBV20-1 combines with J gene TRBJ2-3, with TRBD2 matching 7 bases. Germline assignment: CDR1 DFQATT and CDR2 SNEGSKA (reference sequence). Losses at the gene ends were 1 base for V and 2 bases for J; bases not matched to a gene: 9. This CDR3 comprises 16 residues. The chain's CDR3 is CSARAEWRGFTDTQYF. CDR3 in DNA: TGCAGTGCTAGAGCTGAGTGGCGGGGGTTCACAGATACGCAGTATTTT.

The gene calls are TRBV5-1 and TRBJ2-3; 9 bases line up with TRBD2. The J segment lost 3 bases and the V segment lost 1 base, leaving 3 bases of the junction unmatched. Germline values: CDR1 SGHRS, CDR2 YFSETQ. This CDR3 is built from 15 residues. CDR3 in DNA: TGCGCCAGCAGCTTGCGGACTAGCGAGACAGATACGCAGTATTTT. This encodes CASSLRTSETDTQYF.

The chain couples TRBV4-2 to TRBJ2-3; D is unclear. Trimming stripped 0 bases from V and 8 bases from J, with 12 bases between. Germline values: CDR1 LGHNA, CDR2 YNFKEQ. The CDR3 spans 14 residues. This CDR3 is CASSQDRVIGTQYF. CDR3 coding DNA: TGTGCCAGCAGCCAAGATCGGGTGATAGGTACGCAGTATTTT.

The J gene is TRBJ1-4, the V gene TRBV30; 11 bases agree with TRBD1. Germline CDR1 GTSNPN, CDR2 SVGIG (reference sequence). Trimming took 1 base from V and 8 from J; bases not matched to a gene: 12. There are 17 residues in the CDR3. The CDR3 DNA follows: TGTGCCTGGAGTGGAGTTTGGGGACAGGGGGAGTACGAAAAACTGTTTTTT. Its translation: CAWSGVWGQGEYEKLFF.

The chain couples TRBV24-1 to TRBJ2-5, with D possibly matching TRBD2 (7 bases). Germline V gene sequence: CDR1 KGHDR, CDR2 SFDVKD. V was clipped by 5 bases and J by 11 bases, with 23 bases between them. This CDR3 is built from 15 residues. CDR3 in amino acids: CATSAGRGAYNEQYF. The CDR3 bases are TGTGCCACCAGTGCTGGCCGGGGGGCGTACAATGAGCAGTACTTC.

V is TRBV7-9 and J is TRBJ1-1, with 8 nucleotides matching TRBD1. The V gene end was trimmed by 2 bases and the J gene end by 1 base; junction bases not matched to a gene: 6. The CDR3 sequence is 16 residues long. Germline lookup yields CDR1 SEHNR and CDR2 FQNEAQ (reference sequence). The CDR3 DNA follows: TGTGCCAGCAGCTTATCCCCAGGACAGGGGAACACTGAAGCTTTCTTT. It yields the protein CASSLSPGQGNTEAFF. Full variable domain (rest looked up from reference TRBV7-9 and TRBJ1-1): DTGVSQNPRHKITKRGQNVTFRCDPISEHNRLYWYRQTLGQGPEFLTYFQNEAQLEKSRLLSDRFSAERPKGSFSTLEIQRTEQGDSAMYLCASSLSPGQGNTEAFFGQGTRLTVV.

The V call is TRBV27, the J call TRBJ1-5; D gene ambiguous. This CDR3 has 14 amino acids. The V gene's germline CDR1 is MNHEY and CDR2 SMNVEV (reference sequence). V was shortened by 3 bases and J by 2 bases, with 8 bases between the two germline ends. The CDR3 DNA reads TGTGCCAGCAGTTTGATGGAGGGCAATCAGCCCCAGCATTTT. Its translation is CASSLMEGNQPQHF.

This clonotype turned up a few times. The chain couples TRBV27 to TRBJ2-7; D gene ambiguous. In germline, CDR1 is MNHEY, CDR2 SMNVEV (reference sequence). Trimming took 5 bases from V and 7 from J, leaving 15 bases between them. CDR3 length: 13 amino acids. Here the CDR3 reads CASSLGIVDEQYF. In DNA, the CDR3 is TGTGCCAGCAGTCTAGGGATTGTCGATGAGCAGTACTTC.

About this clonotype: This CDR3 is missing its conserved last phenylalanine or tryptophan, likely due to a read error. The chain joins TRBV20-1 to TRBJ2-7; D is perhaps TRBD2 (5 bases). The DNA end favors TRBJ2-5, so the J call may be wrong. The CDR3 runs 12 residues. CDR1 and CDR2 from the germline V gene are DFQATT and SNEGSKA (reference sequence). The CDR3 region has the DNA TGCAGTCCGGCACGGGATTTGAAGACCCAGTACATC. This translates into CSPARDLKTQYI.

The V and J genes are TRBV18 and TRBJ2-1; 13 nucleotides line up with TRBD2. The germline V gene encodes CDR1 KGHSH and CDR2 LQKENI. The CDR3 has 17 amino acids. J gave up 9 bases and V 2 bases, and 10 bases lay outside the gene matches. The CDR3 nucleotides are TGTGCCAGCTCACCAAGACAGGGACTAGCGGGACACAGTGAGCAGTTCTTC. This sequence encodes CASSPRQGLAGHSEQFF.

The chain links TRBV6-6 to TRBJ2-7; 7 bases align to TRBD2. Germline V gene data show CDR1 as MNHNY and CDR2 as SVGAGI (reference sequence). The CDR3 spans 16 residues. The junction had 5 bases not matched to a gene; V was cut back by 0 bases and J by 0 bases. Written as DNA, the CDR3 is TGTGCCAGCAGTTACTCGGAGGCTAGCGGCTCCTACGAGCAGTACTTC. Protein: CASSYSEASGSYEQYF.

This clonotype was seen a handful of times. The CDR3, as DNA: TGTGCCAGCAGTCGGGACTTCTACTCCTACGAGCAGTACTTC. Residues: CASSRDFYSYEQYF. The rearrangement links TRBV7-2 to TRBJ2-7; D might be TRBD2 (6 bases). This CDR3 has 14 residues. V lost 6 bases and J lost 0, with 12 bases in between. Germline assignment: CDR1 SGHTA and CDR2 FQGNSA. The full variable domain, completed using reference TRBV7-2 and TRBJ2-7, is GAGVSQSPSNKVTEKGKDVELRCDPISGHTALYWYRQSLGQGLEFLIYFQGNSAPDKSGLPSDRFSAERTGGSVSTLTIQRTQQEDSAVYLCASSRDFYSYEQYFGPGTRLTVT.

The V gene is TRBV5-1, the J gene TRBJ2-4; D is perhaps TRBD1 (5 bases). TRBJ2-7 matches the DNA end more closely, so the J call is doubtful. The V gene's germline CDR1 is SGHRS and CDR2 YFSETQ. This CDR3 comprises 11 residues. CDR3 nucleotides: TGCGCCAGCAGCGTAGACAGCGAGCAGTACTTC. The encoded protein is CASSVDSEQYF.

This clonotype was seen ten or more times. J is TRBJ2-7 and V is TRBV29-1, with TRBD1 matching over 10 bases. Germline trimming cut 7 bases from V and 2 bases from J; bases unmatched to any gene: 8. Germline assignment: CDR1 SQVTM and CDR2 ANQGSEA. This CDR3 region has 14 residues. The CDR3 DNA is TGCAGCGCCCTGTCCGGGACAGGGGCCTACGAGCAGTACTTC. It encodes CSALSGTGAYEQYF.

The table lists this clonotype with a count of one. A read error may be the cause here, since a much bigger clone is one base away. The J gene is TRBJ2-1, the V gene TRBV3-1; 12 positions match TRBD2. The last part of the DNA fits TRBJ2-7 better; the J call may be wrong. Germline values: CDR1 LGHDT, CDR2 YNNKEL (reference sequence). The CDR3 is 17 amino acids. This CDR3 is CASSQDSGLAGNNEQYF. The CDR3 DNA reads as TGTGCCAGCAGCCAAGATTCCGGACTAGCGGGGAACAATGAGCAGTACTTC.

In DNA form, the CDR3 reads TGCAGTGCTAGGAGAGCGCAGGGGGCCGGCCCCAAACTGGGCTACACCTTC. It yields the protein CSARRAQGAGPKLGYTF. The V and J genes are TRBV20-1 and TRBJ1-2; TRBD1 agrees at 8 bases. Losses at the gene ends were 3 bases for V and 8 bases for J; bases not matched to a gene: 20. Germline V gives CDR1 DFQATT, CDR2 SNEGSKA (reference sequence). This CDR3 comprises 17 residues.

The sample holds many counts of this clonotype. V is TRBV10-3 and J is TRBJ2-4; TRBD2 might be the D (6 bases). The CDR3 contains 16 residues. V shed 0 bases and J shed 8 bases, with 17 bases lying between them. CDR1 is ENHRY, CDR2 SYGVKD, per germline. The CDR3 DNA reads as TGTGCCATCAGTGAGTCGGAGGGCAGGTCGGAGGACATTCAGTACTTC. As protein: CAISESEGRSEDIQYF.

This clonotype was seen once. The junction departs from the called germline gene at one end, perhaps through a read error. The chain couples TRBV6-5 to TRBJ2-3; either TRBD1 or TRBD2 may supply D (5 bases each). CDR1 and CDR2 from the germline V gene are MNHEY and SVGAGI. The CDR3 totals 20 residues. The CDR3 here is CANSYKERWRLGDPTDTQYF. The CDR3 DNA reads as TGTGCCAACAGTTACAAGGAGCGATGGCGGCTAGGGGACCCCACAGATACGCAGTATTTT.

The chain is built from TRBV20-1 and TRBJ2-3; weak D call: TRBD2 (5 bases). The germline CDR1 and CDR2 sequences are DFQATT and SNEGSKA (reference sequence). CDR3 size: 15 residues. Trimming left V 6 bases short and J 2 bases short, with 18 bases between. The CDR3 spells CSAVPLAGYTDTQYF. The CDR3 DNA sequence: TGCAGTGCCGTACCACTCGCGGGTTACACAGATACGCAGTATTTT.

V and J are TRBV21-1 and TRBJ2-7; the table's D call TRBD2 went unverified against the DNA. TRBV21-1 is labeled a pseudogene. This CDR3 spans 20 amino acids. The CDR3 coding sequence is TGTGCCAGCAGCAAACCCTACGAAGGACTAGCGGCGTGTTCCTACAATGAGCAGTACTTC. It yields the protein CASSKPYEGLAACSYNEQYF.

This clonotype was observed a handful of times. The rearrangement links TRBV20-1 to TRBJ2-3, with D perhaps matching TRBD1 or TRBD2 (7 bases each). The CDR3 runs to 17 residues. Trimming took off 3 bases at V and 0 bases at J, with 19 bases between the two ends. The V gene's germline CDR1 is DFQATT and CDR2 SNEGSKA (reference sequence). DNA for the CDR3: TGCAGTGCTAGCCCCAGGGGGGGGCGGGGTAGCACAGATACGCAGTATTTT. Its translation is CSASPRGGRGSTDTQYF.